This T cell receptor (beta chain) is from a study of shared clonotypes between healthy human individuals. This table comes from immunoSEQ multiplex PCR, and its TCRdb copy is limited to in-frame clones, with some not included. This table holds 1.5 million to 2.5 million clones, approximately 94% found once. CDR1 SEHNR and CDR2 FQNEAQ come from the germline V gene (reference sequence). V shed 8 bases, J shed 7 bases, and the junction held 16 bases outside the gene matches. The CDR3 loop spans 16 amino acids. Concerning this clone itself: As yet, its antigen is unknown.

Selected positively for CCR7 and CD45RO-negative, naive CD8 cells excluded terminally differentiated effector memory CD45RA+ cells. General study points: Among four donors, roughly 5% of naive CD4 clonotypes were found in common.

The sequenced sample consisted of naive CD8+ T cells sorted from blood. The origin of this receptor is a man younger than 30 in good health. This rearrangement joins TRBV7-9 to TRBJ2-2; TRBD2 matches at 7 bases. The CDR3 DNA is TGTGCCAGCCTCACCCCCGGGACTACCCGCGGCGGGGAGCTGTTTTTT. Protein: CASLTPGTTRGGELFF.